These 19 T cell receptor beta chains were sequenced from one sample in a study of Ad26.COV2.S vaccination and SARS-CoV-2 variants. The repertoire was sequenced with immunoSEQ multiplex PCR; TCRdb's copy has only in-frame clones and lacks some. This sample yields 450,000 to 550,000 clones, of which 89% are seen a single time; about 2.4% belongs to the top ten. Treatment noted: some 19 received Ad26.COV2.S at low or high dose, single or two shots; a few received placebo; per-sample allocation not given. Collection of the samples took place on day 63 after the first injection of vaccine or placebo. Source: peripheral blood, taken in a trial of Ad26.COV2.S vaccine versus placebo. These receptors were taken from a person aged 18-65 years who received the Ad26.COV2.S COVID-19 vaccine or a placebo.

The CDR3 coding sequence is TGTGCCAGCAGCGTCACGGGGACCGGGGAGCTGTTTTTT. Residues: CASSVTGTGELFF. V usage is TRBV9 and J usage is TRBJ2-2; D perhaps matches TRBD2 (5 bases). The V gene lost 2 bases and the J gene lost 5 bases, with 7 bases spanning the gap. The CDR3 loop spans 13 amino acids. Germline assignment: CDR1 SGDLS and CDR2 YYNGEE.

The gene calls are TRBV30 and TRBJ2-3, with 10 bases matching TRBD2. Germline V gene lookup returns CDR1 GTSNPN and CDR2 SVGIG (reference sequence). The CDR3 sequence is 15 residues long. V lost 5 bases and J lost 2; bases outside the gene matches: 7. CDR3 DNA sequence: TGTGCCTGGGGTTCTAGCGGGGGTTACACAGATACGCAGTATTTT. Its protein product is CAWGSSGGYTDTQYF. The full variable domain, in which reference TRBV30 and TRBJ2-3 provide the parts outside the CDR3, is SQTIHQWPATLVQPVGSPLSLECTVEGTSNPNLYWYRQAAGRGLQLLFYSVGIGQISSEVPQNLSASRPQDRQFILSSKKLLLSDSGFYLCAWGSSGGYTDTQYFGPGTRLTVL.

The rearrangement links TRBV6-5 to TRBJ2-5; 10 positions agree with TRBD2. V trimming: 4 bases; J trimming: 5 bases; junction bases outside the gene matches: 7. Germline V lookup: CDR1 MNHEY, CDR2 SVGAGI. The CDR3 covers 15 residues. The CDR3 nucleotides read TGTGCCAGCAGTTCTAGCCTAGCGGGAGTTGAGACCCAGTACTTC. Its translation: CASSSSLAGVETQYF.

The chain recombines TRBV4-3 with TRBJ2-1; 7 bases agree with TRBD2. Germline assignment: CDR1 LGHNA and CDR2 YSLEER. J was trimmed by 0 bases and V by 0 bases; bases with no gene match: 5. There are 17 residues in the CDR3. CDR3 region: CASSQDRLAGSYNEQFF. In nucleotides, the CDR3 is TGCGCCAGCAGCCAAGATCGATTAGCGGGCTCCTACAATGAGCAGTTCTTC.

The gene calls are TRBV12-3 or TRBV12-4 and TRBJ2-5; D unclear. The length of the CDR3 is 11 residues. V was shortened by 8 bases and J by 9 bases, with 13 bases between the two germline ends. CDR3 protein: CASSNLGSQYF. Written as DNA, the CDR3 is TGTGCCAGCTCCAACCTGGGGTCCCAGTACTTC.

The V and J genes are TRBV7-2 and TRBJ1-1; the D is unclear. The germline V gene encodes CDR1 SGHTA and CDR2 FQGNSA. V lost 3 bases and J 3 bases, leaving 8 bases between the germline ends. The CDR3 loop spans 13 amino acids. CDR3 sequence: CASSFLQDTEAFF. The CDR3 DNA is TGTGCCAGCAGCTTTCTTCAGGACACTGAAGCTTTCTTT. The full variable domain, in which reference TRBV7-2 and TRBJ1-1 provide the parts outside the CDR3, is GAGVSQSPSNKVTEKGKDVELRCDPISGHTALYWYRQSLGQGLEFLIYFQGNSAPDKSGLPSDRFSAERTGGSVSTLTIQRTQQEDSAVYLCASSFLQDTEAFFGQGTRLTVV.

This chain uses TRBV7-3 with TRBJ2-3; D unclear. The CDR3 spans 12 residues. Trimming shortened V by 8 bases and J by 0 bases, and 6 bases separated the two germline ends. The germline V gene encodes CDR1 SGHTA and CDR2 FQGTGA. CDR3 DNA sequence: TGTGCCAGCGGGCGAAGCACAGATACGCAGTATTTT. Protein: CASGRSTDTQYF.

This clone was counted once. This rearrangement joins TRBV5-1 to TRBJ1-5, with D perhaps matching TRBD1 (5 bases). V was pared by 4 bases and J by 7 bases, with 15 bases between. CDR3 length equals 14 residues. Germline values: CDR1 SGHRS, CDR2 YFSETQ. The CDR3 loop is CASSPGTAGQPQHF. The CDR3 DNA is TGCGCCAGCAGCCCCGGGACGGCAGGCCAGCCCCAGCATTTT.

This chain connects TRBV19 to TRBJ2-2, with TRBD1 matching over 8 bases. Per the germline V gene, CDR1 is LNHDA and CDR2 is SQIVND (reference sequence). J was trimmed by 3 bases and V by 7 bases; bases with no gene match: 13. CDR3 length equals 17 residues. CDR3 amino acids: CASIPDRDNHYTGELFF. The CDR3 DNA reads TGTGCCAGTATTCCGGACAGGGATAATCATTACACCGGGGAGCTGTTTTTT.

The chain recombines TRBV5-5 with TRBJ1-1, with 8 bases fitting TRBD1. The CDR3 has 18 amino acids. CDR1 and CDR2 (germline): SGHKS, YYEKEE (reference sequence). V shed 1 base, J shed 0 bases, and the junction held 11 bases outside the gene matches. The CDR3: CASSLRAHRGTMNTEAFF. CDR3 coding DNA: TGTGCCAGCAGCTTGAGGGCGCACAGGGGGACCATGAACACTGAAGCTTTCTTT.

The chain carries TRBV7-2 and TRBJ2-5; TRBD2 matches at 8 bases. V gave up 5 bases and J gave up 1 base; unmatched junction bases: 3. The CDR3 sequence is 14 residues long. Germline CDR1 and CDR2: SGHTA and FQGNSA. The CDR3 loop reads CASSQLAVQETQYF. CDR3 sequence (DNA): TGTGCCAGCAGCCAACTAGCGGTCCAAGAGACCCAGTACTTC.

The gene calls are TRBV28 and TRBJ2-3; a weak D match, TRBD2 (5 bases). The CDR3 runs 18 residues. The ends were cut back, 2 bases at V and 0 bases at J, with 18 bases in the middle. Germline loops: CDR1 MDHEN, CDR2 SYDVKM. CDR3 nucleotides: TGTGCCAGCAGTTTAGTCCTGAGGGATCTTACTAGCACAGATACGCAGTATTTT. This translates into CASSLVLRDLTSTDTQYF.

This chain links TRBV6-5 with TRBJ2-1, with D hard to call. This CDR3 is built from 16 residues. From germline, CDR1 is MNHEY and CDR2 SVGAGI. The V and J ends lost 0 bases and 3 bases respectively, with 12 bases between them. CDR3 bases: TGTGCCAGCAGTTACTCCCCTGCGACATTCTACAATGAGCAGTTCTTC. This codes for CASSYSPATFYNEQFF.

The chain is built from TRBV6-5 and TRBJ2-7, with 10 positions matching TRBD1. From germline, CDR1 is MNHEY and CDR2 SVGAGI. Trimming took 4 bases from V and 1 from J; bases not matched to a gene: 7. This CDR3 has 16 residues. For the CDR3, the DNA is TGTGCCAGCAGTTCCGACAGGGGGCGAGGGTCCTACGAGCAGTACTTC. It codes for CASSSDRGRGSYEQYF.

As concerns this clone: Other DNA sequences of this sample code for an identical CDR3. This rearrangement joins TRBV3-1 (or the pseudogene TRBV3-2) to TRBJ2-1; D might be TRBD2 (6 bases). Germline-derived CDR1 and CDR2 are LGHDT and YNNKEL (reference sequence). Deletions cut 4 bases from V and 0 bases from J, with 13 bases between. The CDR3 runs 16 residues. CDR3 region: CASSPLAASSYNEQFF. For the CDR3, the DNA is TGTGCCAGCAGCCCCTTAGCGGCCAGCTCCTACAATGAGCAGTTCTTC.

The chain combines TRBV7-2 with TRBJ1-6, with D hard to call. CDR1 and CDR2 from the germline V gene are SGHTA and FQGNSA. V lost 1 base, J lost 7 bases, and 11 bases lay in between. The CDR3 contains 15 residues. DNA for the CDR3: TGTGCCAGCAGCTTAGACTACGCGGGAAATTCACCCCTCCACTTT. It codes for CASSLDYAGNSPLHF.

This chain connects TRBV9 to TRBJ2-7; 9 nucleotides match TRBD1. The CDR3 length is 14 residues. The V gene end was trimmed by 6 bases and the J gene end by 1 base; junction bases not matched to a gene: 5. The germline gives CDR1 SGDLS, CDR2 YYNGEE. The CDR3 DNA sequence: TGTGCCAGCACCCCTGGGACAGGGTCCTACGAGCAGTACTTC. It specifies CASTPGTGSYEQYF. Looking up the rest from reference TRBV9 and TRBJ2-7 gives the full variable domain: DSGVTQTPKHLITATGQRVTLRCSPRSGDLSVYWYQQSLDQGLQFLIQYYNGEERAKGNILERFSAQQFPDLHSELNLSSLELGDSALYFCASTPGTGSYEQYFGPGTRLTVT.

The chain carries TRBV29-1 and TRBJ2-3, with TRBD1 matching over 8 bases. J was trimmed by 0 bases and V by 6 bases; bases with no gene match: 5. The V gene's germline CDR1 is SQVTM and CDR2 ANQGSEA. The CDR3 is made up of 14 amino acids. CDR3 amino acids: CSVNRDRSTDTQYF. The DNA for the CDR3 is TGCAGCGTCAACCGGGACAGGAGCACAGATACGCAGTATTTT.

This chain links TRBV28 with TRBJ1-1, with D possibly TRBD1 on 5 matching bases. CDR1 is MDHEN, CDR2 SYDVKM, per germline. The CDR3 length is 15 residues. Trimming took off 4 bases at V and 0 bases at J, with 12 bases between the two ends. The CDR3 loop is CASSSPGFMNTEAFF. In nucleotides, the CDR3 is TGTGCCAGCAGTTCACCAGGGTTTATGAACACTGAAGCTTTCTTT.